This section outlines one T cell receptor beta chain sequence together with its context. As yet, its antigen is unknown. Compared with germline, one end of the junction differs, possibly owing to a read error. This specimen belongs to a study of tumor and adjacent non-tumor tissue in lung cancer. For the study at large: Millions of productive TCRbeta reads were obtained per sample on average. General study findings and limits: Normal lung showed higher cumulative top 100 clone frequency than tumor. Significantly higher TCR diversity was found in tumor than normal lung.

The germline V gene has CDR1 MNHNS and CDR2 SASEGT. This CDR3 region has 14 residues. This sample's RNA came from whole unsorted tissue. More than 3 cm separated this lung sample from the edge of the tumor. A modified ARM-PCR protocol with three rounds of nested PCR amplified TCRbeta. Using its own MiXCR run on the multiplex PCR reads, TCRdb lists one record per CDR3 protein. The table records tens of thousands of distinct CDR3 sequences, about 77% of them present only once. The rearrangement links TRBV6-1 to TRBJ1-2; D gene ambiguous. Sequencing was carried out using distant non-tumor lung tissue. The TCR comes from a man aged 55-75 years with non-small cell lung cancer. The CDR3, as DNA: TGTGCCAGCATTGAAGGCATAACTGCCTATGACTACACCTTC. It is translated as CASIEGITAYDYTF.